This T cell receptor (beta chain) was sequenced for a study of cytomegalovirus exposure and HLA in healthy donors. Primers for the PCR totalled 60 Vbeta and 13 Jbeta. Assay: immunoSEQ multiplex PCR; the TCRdb copy retains only in-frame clones and omits some. The sample yields a few hundred thousand clones, roughly 80% seen once. This CDR3 has 13 amino acids. V lost 3 bases and J lost 3, with 8 bases in between. Germline CDR1 MNHEY, CDR2 SMNVEV (reference sequence). Sequenced input: PBMCs. This TCR came from a man in his thirties or forties in good health and CMV-seronegative. The V and J genes are TRBV27 and TRBJ2-5; the D gene is possibly TRBD1 (6 bases). CDR3 protein: CASSFEGEETQYF. The CDR3 nucleotides read TGTGCCAGCAGTTTCGAGGGGGAAGAGACCCAGTACTTC.